One sample yielded the 5 T cell receptor beta chains listed below, sequenced in a study of cytomegalovirus exposure and HLA in healthy donors. Primers for the PCR totalled 60 Vbeta and 13 Jbeta. Data came from immunoSEQ multiplex PCR; TCRdb stores just in-frame clones and leaves some out. The sample holds 200,000 to 250,000 clones, roughly 87% seen once. What was sequenced was PBMCs. The receptors originated from a woman in her forties in good health and CMV-seropositive.

V usage is TRBV29-1 and J usage is TRBJ1-1; D uncertain. The CDR3 runs to 14 residues. The ends were cut back, 7 bases at V and 0 bases at J, with 15 bases in the middle. CDR1 and CDR2 from the germline V gene are SQVTM and ANQGSEA. CDR3 DNA sequence: TGCAGCGCCCCTAAGGAGGAATTGAACACTGAAGCTTTCTTT. Translated: CSAPKEELNTEAFF.

J is TRBJ1-1 and V is TRBV30; tentative D call: TRBD1 (5 bases). This CDR3 spans 14 amino acids. Per the germline V gene, CDR1 is GTSNPN and CDR2 is SVGIG (reference sequence). Trimming cost V 2 bases and J 4 bases, with 14 bases left between them. CDR3 in amino acids: CAWSPRGRITEAFF. The CDR3, as DNA: TGTGCCTGGAGTCCCCGGGGGAGGATCACTGAAGCTTTCTTT.

This chain links TRBV6-1 with TRBJ2-7; 7 bases agree with TRBD1. The J segment lost 9 bases and the V segment lost 3 bases, leaving 8 bases of the junction unmatched. The CDR3 extends over 13 amino acids. CDR1 MNHNS and CDR2 SASEGT come from the germline V gene. In DNA form, the CDR3 reads TGTGCCAGCAGTGACCCAGACAGGGTTTCGCAGTACTTC. Protein product: CASSDPDRVSQYF.

The chain employs TRBV27 and TRBJ1-2; D uncertain. This CDR3 has 12 residues. V was pared by 6 bases and J by 3 bases, with 8 bases between. The germline V gene encodes CDR1 MNHEY and CDR2 SMNVEV (reference sequence). The CDR3 spells CASRGDYYGYTF. Written as DNA, the CDR3 is TGTGCCAGCAGGGGAGACTACTATGGCTACACCTTC.

The chain joins TRBV29-1 to TRBJ2-3, with 10 positions matching TRBD2. The V gene's germline CDR1 is SQVTM and CDR2 ANQGSEA. The V segment lost 2 bases and the J segment 5 bases; nucleotides outside the gene matches: 7. The CDR3 covers 15 residues. The CDR3 loop is CSVEQARLAGDTQYF. The CDR3, as DNA: TGCAGCGTTGAACAGGCAAGACTAGCGGGAGATACGCAGTATTTT.